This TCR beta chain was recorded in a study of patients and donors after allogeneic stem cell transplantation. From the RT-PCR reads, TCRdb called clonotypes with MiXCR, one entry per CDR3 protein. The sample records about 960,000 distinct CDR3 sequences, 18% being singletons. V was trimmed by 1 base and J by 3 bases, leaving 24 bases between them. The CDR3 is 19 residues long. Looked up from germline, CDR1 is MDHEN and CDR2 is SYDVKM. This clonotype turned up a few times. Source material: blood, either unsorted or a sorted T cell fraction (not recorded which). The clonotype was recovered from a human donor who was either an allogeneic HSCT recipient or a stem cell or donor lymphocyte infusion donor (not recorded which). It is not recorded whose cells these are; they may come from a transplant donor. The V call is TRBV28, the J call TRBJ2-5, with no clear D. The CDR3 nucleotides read TGTGCCAGCAGTTTATCAAGATGGGGTGCCGAGAGTTGGGAAGAGACCCAGTACTTC. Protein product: CASSLSRWGAESWEETQYF.